This T cell receptor (beta chain) was sequenced in a study of blood T cell repertoires in COVID-19. Sequencing used immunoSEQ multiplex PCR; TCRdb keeps in-frame clones, though not all of them. The data hold 210,000 or so clones, with 75% to 90% observed a single time. Note on this clone: A junction boundary mismatches the germline segment, possibly from a read error.

Sample: peripheral blood. The source is a human donor in a cohort sampled during active COVID-19.

The DNA of the CDR3 is TGCGTCAGCAGGTCCACTAGCGGGGTCTCCTACGAGCAGTACTTC. This encodes CVSRSTSGVSYEQYF. This chain uses TRBV10-2 with TRBJ2-7, with 10 positions matching TRBD2. This CDR3 is built from 15 residues. The germline V gene encodes CDR1 WSHSY and CDR2 SAAADI.